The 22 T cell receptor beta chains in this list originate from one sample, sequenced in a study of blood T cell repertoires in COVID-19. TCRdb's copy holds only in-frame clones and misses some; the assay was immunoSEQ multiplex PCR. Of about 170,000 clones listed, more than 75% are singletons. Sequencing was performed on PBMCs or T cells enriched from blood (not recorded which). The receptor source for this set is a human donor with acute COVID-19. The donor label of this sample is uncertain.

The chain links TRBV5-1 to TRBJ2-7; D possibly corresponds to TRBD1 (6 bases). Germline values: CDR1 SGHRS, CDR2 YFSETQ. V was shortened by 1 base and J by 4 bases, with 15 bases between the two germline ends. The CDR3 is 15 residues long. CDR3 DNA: TGCGCCAGCAGCTTGTTGGACTCACAGGGTTACGAGCAGTACTTC. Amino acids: CASSLLDSQGYEQYF.

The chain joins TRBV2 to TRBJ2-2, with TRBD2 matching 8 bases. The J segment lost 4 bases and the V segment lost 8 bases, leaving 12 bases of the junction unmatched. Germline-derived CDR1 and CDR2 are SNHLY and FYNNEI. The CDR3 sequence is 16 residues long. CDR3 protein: CASGGGTSTITGELFF. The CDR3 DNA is TGTGCCAGCGGAGGCGGGACTAGTACTATCACCGGGGAGCTGTTTTTT.

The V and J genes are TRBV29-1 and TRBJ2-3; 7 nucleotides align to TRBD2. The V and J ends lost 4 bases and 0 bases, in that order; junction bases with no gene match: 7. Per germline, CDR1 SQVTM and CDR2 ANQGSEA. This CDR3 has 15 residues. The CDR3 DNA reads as TGCAGCGTTGGGGGGGGGTTCTCGAGCACAGATACGCAGTATTTT. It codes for CSVGGGFSSTDTQYF.

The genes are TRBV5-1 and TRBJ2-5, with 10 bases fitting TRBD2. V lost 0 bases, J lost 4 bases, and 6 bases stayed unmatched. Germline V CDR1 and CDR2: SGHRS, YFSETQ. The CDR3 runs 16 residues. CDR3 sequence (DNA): TGCGCCAGCAGCTTGGTTGCTAGCGGGGGAGGAGAGACCCAGTACTTC. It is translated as CASSLVASGGGETQYF.

The CDR3 here is CASSQEIRGFGTGELFF. CDR3 coding DNA: TGCGCCAGCAGCCAAGAGATTAGGGGCTTCGGCACCGGGGAGCTGTTTTTT. The chain couples TRBV4-1 to TRBJ2-2; perhaps TRBD1 as D (5 bases). The CDR3 spans 17 residues. Germline V lookup: CDR1 MGHRA, CDR2 YSYEKL. With 0 bases removed from V and 4 bases from J, the gap between germline ends came to 15 bases.

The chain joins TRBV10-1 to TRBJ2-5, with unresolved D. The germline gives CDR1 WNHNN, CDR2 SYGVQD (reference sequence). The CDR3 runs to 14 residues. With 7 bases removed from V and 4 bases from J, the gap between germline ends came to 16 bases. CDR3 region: CASKYSRAIETQYF. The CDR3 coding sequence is TGCGCCAGCAAATATTCTCGAGCTATAGAGACCCAGTACTTC.

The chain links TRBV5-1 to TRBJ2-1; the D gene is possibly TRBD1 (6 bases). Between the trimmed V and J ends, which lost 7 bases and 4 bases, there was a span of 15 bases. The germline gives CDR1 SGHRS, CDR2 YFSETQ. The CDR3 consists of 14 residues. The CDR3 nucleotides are TGCGCCAGCTATACAGGACAGCCGTACAATGAGCAGTTCTTC. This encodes CASYTGQPYNEQFF.

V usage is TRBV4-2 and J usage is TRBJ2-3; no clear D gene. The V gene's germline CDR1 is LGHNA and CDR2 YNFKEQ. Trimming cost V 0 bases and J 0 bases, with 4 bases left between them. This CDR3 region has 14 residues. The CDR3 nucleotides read TGTGCCAGCAGCCAAGATATGAGCACAGATACGCAGTATTTT. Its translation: CASSQDMSTDTQYF.

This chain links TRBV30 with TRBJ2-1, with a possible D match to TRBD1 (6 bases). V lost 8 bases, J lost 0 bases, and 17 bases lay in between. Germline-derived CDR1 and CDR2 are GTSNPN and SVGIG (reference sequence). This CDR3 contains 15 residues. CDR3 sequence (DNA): TGTGCCGGCACGGGTCAGGGGTCCTCCTACAATGAGCAGTTCTTC. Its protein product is CAGTGQGSSYNEQFF.

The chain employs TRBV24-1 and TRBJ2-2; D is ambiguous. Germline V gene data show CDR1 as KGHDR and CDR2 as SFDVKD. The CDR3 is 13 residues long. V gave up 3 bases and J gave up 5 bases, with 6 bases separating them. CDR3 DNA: TGTGCCACCAGTGATCCCCCGACCGGGGAGCTGTTTTTT. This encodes CATSDPPTGELFF.

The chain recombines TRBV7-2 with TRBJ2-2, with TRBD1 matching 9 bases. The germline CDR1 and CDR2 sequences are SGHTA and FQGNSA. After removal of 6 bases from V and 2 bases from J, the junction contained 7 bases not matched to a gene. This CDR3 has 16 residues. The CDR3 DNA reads TGTGCCAGCAGTTCAGGGACAGGGATCAACACCGGGGAGCTGTTTTTT. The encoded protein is CASSSGTGINTGELFF.

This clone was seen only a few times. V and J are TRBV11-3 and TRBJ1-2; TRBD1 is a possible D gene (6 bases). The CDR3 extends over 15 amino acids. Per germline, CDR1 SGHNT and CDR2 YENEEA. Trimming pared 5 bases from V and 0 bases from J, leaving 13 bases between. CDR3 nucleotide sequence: TGTGCCAGCAGCCAACGGGACACAGCTAACTATGGCTACACCTTC. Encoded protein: CASSQRDTANYGYTF.

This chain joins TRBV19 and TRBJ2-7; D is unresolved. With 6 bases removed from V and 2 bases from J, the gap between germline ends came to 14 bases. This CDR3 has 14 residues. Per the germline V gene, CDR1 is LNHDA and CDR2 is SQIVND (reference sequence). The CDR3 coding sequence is TGTGCCAGTAGGGCCCGGAGAGGCCCCTACGAGCAGTACTTC. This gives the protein CASRARRGPYEQYF.

The CDR3 loop is CASSEGPRGDTQYF. The CDR3 DNA reads as TGTGCCAGCAGTGAGGGTCCCCGGGGAGATACGCAGTATTTT. The chain carries TRBV6-1 and TRBJ2-3; D may be TRBD2 (5 bases). The ends were cut back, 3 bases at V and 5 bases at J, with 12 bases in the middle. This CDR3 has 14 residues. The germline V gene has CDR1 MNHNS and CDR2 SASEGT.

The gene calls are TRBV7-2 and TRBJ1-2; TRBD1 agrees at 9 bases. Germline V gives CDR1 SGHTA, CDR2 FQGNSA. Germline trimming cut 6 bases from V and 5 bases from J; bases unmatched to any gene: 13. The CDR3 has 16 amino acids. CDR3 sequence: CASRPEQQGAGYGYTF. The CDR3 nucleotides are TGTGCCAGCAGGCCAGAGCAACAGGGGGCAGGGTATGGCTACACCTTC.

The CDR3 nucleotides are TGTGCCAGCAGCCCCGTTGGACTAGCGAAGGCAGATACGCAGTATTTT. It encodes CASSPVGLAKADTQYF. The chain recombines TRBV7-9 with TRBJ2-3, with 9 bases matching TRBD2. The germline V gene encodes CDR1 SEHNR and CDR2 FQNEAQ (reference sequence). This CDR3 has 16 amino acids. The junction had 10 bases not matched to a gene; V was cut back by 5 bases and J by 4 bases.

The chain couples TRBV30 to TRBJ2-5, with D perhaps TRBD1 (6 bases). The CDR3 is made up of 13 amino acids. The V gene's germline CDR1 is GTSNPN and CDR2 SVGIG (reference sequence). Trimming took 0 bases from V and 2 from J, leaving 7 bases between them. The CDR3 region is CAWSVGQQETQYF. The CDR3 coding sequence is TGTGCCTGGAGTGTAGGACAGCAAGAGACCCAGTACTTC. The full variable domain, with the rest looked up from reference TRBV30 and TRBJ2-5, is SQTIHQWPATLVQPVGSPLSLECTVEGTSNPNLYWYRQAAGRGLQLLFYSVGIGQISSEVPQNLSASRPQDRQFILSSKKLLLSDSGFYLCAWSVGQQETQYFGPGTRLLVL.

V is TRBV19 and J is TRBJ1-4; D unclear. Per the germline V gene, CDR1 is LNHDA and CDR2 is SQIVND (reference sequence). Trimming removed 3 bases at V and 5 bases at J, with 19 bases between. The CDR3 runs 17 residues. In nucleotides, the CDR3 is TGTGCCAGTAGTATGGGCCAGGACTTTATGGGGAATGAAAAACTGTTTTTT. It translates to CASSMGQDFMGNEKLFF.

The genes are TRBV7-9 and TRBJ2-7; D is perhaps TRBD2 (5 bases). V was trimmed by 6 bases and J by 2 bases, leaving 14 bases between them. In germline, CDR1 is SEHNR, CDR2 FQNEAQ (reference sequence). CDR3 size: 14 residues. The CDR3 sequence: CASRGGRSPYEQYF. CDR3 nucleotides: TGTGCCAGCAGAGGAGGCCGCTCCCCCTACGAGCAGTACTTC.

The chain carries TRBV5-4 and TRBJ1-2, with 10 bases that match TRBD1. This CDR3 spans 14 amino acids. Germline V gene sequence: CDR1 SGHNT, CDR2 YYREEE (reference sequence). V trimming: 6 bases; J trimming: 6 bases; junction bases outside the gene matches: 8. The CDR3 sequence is CASNTQTGGHGYTF. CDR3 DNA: TGTGCCAGCAACACTCAGACAGGGGGCCATGGCTACACCTTC.

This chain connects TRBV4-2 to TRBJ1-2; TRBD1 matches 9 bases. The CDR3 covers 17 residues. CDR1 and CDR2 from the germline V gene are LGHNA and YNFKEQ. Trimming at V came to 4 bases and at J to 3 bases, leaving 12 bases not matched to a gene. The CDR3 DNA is TGTGCCAGCAGCCCACCGCGTGGACAGGGGACGGACTATGGCTACACCTTC. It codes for CASSPPRGQGTDYGYTF.

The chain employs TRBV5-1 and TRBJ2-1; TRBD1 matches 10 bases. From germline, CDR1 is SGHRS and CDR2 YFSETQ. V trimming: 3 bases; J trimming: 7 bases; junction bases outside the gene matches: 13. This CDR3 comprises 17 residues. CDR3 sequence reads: CASSSLLTGGAVNEQFF. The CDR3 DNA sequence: TGCGCCAGCAGCTCCCTATTGACAGGGGGCGCGGTAAATGAGCAGTTCTTC. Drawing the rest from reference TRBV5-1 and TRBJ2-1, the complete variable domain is KAGVTQTPRYLIKTRGQQVTLSCSPISGHRSVSWYQQTPGQGLQFLFEYFSETQRNKGNFPGRFSGRQFSNSRSEMNVSTLELGDSALYLCASSSLLTGGAVNEQFFGPGTRLTVL.